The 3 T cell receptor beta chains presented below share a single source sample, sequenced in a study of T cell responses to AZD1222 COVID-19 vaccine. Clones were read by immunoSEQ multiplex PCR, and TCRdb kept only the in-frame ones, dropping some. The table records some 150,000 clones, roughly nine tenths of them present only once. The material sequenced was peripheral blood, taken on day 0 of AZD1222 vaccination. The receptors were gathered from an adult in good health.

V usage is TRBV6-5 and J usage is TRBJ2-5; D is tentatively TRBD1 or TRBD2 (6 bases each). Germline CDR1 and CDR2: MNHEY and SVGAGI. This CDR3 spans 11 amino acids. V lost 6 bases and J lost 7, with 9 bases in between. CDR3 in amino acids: CASSKGGTQYF. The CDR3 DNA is TGTGCCAGCAGCAAGGGGGGGACCCAGTACTTC.

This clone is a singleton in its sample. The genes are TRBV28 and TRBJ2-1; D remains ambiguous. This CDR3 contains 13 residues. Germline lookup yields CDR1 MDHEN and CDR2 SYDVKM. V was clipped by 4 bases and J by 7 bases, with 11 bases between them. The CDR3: CASSWAISNEQFF. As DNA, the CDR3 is TGTGCCAGCAGTTGGGCTATAAGTAATGAGCAGTTCTTC.

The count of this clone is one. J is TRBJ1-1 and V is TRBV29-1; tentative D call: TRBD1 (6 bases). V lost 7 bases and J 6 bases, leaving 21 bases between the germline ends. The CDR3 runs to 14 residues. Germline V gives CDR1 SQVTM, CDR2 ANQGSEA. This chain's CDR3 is CSAAKQGRGAEAFF. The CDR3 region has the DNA TGCAGCGCCGCCAAACAGGGCCGGGGGGCTGAAGCTTTCTTT.